This TCR beta chain is drawn from a study of OX40 agonist ivuxolimab in advanced cancers. Study-wide results and limits: Among expanded peripheral T cells, antigen specificity went undetermined. At doses 0.1 to 3.0 mg/kg, CD4+ and CD8+ clones expanded.

As to this clone: The antigen is unknown.

Trimming took off 4 bases at V and 1 base at J, with 17 bases between the two ends. This CDR3 has 16 amino acids. The protocol was immunoSEQ multiplex PCR, while the TCRdb copy is restricted to in-frame clones and leaves out a portion. Here the sample spans 65,000 to 70,000 clones, approximately 85% being singletons. The receptor comes from an adult with an advanced solid tumor such as melanoma, head and neck, liver or kidney cancer. The rearrangement links TRBV23-1 to TRBJ2-7; D is possibly TRBD1 or TRBD2 (5 bases each). TRBV23-1 is annotated as an ORF whose role is uncertain. This specimen consisted of CD4+ or CD8+ T cells sorted from blood, obtained in a trial of the OX40 agonist ivuxolimab. CDR3 sequence: CASSPRTRGGSYEQYF. As DNA, the CDR3 is TGCGCCAGCAGTCCCCGAACTAGGGGCGGTTCCTACGAGCAGTACTTC.